This TCR beta chain came from a study of post-analysis software for immune sequencing data. Overall study results and limits: Among multiple sclerosis patients, normalized Chao1 diversity was significantly below that of controls. TRBV segments more frequent in patients than in controls numbered a few and included TRBV5-6, TRBV5-1 and TRBV20-1.

This clonotype was observed a handful of times. The target antigen is unknown. The V gene's germline CDR1 is SQVTM and CDR2 ANQGSEA. Trimming took 7 bases from V and 5 from J; bases not matched to a gene: 11. The CDR3 spans 15 residues. Incorporated into the TCR beta cDNA libraries were unique molecular identifiers, which served to reduce PCR and sequencing biases. A population of roughly 0.95 to 10 million T cells gave rise to about half a million cDNA molecules. TCRdb called the PCR reads again in MiXCR, with one record for every CDR3 protein. Of 450,000 to 700,000 distinct CDR3 sequences in the sample, roughly 47% are singletons; the top ten hold 1.5% to 2%.

The chain recombines TRBV29-1 with TRBJ2-2, with 9 bases identical to TRBD2. The origin of this receptor is a girl under 18 with multiple sclerosis. The sequencing sample was made of blood. CDR3 amino acids: CSGISGSGITGELFF. CDR3 in DNA: TGCAGCGGAATTAGCGGGAGCGGGATAACCGGGGAGCTGTTTTTT.